This T cell receptor (beta chain) was recovered during a study of cytomegalovirus exposure and HLA in healthy donors. The overall study: Within the Caucasian-associated ancestry cluster were approximately 77% of the approximately 390 genotyped donors. General study findings and limits: Presence/absence analyses supposed approximately even sequencing depth among donors.

60 Vbeta and 13 Jbeta primers were used in PCR. The method was immunoSEQ multiplex PCR; TCRdb's version includes in-frame clones alone and lacks a portion of them. The sample includes approximately 40,000 clones, around three fifths of them seen just once. For this clone: Its antigen is not known.

Germline-derived CDR1 and CDR2 are SGDLS and YYNGEE. The CDR3 sequence is 14 residues long. V trimming: 6 bases; J trimming: 7 bases; junction bases outside the gene matches: 10. The source material was PBMCs. This rearrangement joins TRBV9 to TRBJ2-1, with 7 bases that match TRBD1. This receptor was taken from a man aged 50 to 60 in good health and CMV-seropositive. In DNA form, the CDR3 reads TGTGCCAGCACCCCGGGACAGAGCTTAAATGAGCAGTTCTTC. Protein product: CASTPGQSLNEQFF.